This T cell receptor beta chain stems from a study of T-cell memory formation after mild COVID-19. Study context: TCR clusters largely stayed donor specific.

Study results and caveats: Prior to infection, memory already included some responding clones, suggesting cross-reactive memory joined.

This CDR3 has 18 amino acids. V lost 5 bases to trimming and J lost 4 bases; unmatched junction nucleotides: 17. With constant-segment primers, 5'RACE yielded cDNA libraries of TCR alpha and TCR beta that carried sample barcodes and UMIs. TCRdb fed the 5' RACE reads into MiXCR, producing one record per CDR3 protein. The sample includes about 140,000 distinct CDR3 sequences, about 5.5% seen only once; the top ten take under 2.5%. This clonotype occurred a few times. No antigen is known for it. The chain couples TRBV12-3 or TRBV12-4 to TRBJ2-7, with 10 nucleotides matching TRBD2. Source material: PBMCs or a T cell subset sorted from them (not recorded which). This sequence originates from an adult woman who had mild COVID-19 (a few samples of this study predate the infection). Cell type and time point are not known. The CDR3: CASSARGWASGRSYEQYF. CDR3 DNA sequence: TGTGCCAGCAGTGCCCGGGGGTGGGCTAGCGGGAGATCATACGAGCAGTACTTC.